This TCR beta chain stems from a study of OX40 agonist ivuxolimab in advanced cancers. Generated by immunoSEQ multiplex PCR, the TCRdb table keeps only in-frame clones and is missing some. Here the sample spans 85,000 to 130,000 clones, 90% being singletons. CDR3 length: 17 amino acids. V was cut by 3 bases and J by 6 bases, with 21 bases left in between. Per germline, CDR1 GTSNPN and CDR2 SVGIG (reference sequence). The chain joins TRBV30 to TRBJ2-6; D may correspond to TRBD1 or TRBD2 (5 bases each). The sample consisted of CD4+ or CD8+ T cells sorted from blood, taken in a trial of the OX40 agonist ivuxolimab. This sequence originates from an adult with an advanced solid tumor such as melanoma, head and neck, liver or kidney cancer. Here the CDR3 reads CAWSVVGDSLVANVLTF. The CDR3 DNA reads TGTGCCTGGAGCGTGGTGGGAGACAGTCTTGTGGCCAACGTCCTGACTTTC.